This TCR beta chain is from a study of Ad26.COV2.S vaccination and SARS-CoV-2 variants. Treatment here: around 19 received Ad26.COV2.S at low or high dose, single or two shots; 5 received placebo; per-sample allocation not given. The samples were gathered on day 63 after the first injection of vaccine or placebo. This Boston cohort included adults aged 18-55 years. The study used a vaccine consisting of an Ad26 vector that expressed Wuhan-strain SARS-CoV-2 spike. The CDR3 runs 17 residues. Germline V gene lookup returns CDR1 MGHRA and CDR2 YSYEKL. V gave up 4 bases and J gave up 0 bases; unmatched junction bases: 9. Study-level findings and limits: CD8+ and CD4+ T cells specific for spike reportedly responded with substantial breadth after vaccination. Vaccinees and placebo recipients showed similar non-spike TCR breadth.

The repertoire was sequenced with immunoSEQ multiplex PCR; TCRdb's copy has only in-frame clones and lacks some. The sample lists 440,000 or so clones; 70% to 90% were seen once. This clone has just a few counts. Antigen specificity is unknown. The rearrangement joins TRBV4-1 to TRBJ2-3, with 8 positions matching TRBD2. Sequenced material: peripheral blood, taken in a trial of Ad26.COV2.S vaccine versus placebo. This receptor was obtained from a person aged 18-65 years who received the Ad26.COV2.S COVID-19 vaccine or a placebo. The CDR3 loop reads CASSPLAGRSSTDTQYF. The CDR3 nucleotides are TGCGCCAGCAGCCCATTAGCGGGGCGCTCTAGCACAGATACGCAGTATTTT.